The rows below give T cell receptor beta chains drawn from one sample of a study of post-analysis software for immune sequencing data. Each CDR3 protein gets one entry after TCRdb re-called the PCR reads with MiXCR. The table includes fewer than 700,000 distinct CDR3 sequences, roughly 46% detected once. Specimen: blood. Receptors were obtained from a girl aged 5-17 years with multiple sclerosis. Each CDR3 is given with its conserved first and last residue. A D gene is named only where the DNA matches it firmly. Size values are once, few and many counts, or a class for expanded clones, and some rows have none.

>14|TRBV27|.|TRBD2|TRBJ2-7
TGTGCCAGCCTGTCGACTAGCGGTCCCCCAACCCAGTACTTC
CASLSTSGPPTQYF
>12|TRBV7-2|.|.|TRBJ2-7
TGTGCCAGCAGCTTAGCTAGGGCAGCTAAGTACTTC
CASSLARAAKYF
>13|TRBV7-9|.|TRBD1|TRBJ2-7
TGTGCCAGCAGCCTATGGGACAGGGATCCCCAGTACTTC
CASSLWDRDPQYF
>14|TRBV20-1|.|TRBD2|TRBJ2-1
TGCAGTGCTAGAGGAGTAGCGGGAGCGGCTGAGCAGTTCTTC
CSARGVAGAAEQFF
>13|TRBV20-1|few|.|TRBJ2-3
TGCAGTGCCGCACGGACCCCCACAGATACGCAGTATTTT
CSAARTPTDTQYF
>16|TRBV12-3/TRBV12-4|.|.|TRBJ1-6
TGTGCCAGCAGTTTAGCAGGCCCGGGCCATAATTCACCCCTCCACTTT
CASSLAGPGHNSPLHF
>14|TRBV12-3/TRBV12-4|.|.|TRBJ2-5
TGTGCCAGCACCCTTCTCGGGGGAGATGAGACCCAGTACTTC
CASTLLGGDETQYF
>17|TRBV4-1|.|.|TRBJ2-5
TGCGCCAGCAGCCCCTTCCATGCGGGGCTCACGGAGGGGACCCAGTACTTC
CASSPFHAGLTEGTQYF
>16|TRBV12-3/TRBV12-4|.|.|TRBJ2-6
TGTGCCAGCAGCCCCCTATTATCGAGTGGGGCCAACGTCCTGACTTTC
CASSPLLSSGANVLTF
>15|TRBV13|.|TRBD1|TRBJ1-2
TGTGCCAGCAGCTGGGGGACAGGGGGCGACTATGGCTACACCTTC
CASSWGTGGDYGYTF
>13|TRBV6-5|.|.|TRBJ2-4
TGTGCCAGCGGACAGTCGGTGGGAAACATTCAGTACTTC
CASGQSVGNIQYF
>15|TRBV5-1|.|.|TRBJ1-2
TGCGCCAGCAGCTTCGATCAGGGCCGCAACTATGGCTACACCTTC
CASSFDQGRNYGYTF
>11|TRBV20-1|.|.|TRBJ2-1
TGCAGTGCTAGAAGTGTGGATGAGCAGTTCTTC
CSARSVDEQFF
>13|TRBV20-1|few|.|TRBJ1-2
TGCAGTGCTAGAGGGGAAAAAAACTATGGCTACACCTTC
CSARGEKNYGYTF
>15|TRBV3-1|once|TRBD2|TRBJ2-1
TGTGCCAGCAGGACTAGCGGAGACTTTTACAATGAGCAGTTCTTC
CASRTSGDFYNEQFF
>18|TRBV5-6|.|TRBD1|TRBJ2-4
TGTGCCAGCAGCTTAACAGGGGGCGAAGAAGGAGACCAAAACATTCAGTACTTC
CASSLTGGEEGDQNIQYF
>13|TRBV5-1|.|.|TRBJ2-2
TGCGCCAGCAGCTTCTACAACACCGGGGAGCTGTTTTTT
CASSFYNTGELFF
>13|TRBV20-1|.|TRBD1|TRBJ2-7
TGCAGTGCCGTCCGGGACAGCTCCTACGAGCAGTACTTC
CSAVRDSSYEQYF
>12|TRBV20-1|once|TRBD1|TRBJ2-5
TGCAGTGCAAACAGGGGAAGGGAGACCCAGTACTTC
CSANRGRETQYF
>14|TRBV3-1|.|.|TRBJ2-3
TGTGCCAGCAGCCCTCTTGCTCCCACAGATACGCAGTATTTT
CASSPLAPTDTQYF
>13|TRBV5-1|.|TRBD2|TRBJ2-7
TGCGCCAGCAGCAAGCGGGAGATGTACGAGCAGTACTTC
CASSKREMYEQYF
>12|TRBV6-6|few|.|TRBJ2-1
TGTGCCACCCAAAGGGTAGTGGGTGAGCAGTTCTTC
CATQRVVGEQFF
>11|TRBV12-5|.|.|TRBJ2-3
TGTGCTAGTGGTCAAACAGATACGCAGTATTTT
CASGQTDTQYF
>15|TRBV7-9|.|TRBD2|TRBJ2-7
TGTGCCAGCAGCTTAGAGGCGGCGGGAGGGCGCGAGCAGTACTTC
CASSLEAAGGREQYF
>16|TRBV6-6|.|TRBD1|TRBJ1-2
TGTGCCAGCAGTAAAGCCTCCGGGACAGGGCAAGATGGCTACACCTTC
CASSKASGTGQDGYTF
>13|TRBV10-3|.|.|TRBJ2-7
TGTGCCTTCAGCCTAAGGGTGGAGGGGGAGCAGTACTTC
CAFSLRVEGEQYF
>14|TRBV20-1|.|TRBD1|TRBJ1-5
TGCAGTGCTGTTGGACAGGGATATTATCAGCCCCAGCATTTT
CSAVGQGYYQPQHF
>17|TRBV10-3|.|TRBD1|TRBJ2-6
TGTGCCATCAGACCCGGGACAGGGAACTCTGGGGCCAACGTCCTGACTTTC
CAIRPGTGNSGANVLTF
>12|TRBV12-3/TRBV12-4|.|.|TRBJ1-1
TGTGCCAGCAGTCTCCCTGGGACTGAAGCTTTCTTT
CASSLPGTEAFF
>15|TRBV30|.|.|TRBJ2-7
TGTGCCTGGGCGGACGGGGCGATAGGACCCTACGAGCAGTACTTC
CAWADGAIGPYEQYF
>15|TRBV12-3/TRBV12-4|.|TRBD2|TRBJ2-7
TGTGCCAGCAGTCCACGCAGTAGCGGGTATTACGAGCAGTACTTC
CASSPRSSGYYEQYF
>13|TRBV29-1|.|.|TRBJ2-1
TGCAGCGCCAACGTGGTGGCAGGGGATGAGCAGTTCTTC
CSANVVAGDEQFF
>17|TRBV7-6|few|TRBD2|TRBJ2-5
TGTGCCAGCAGCTTAGGAGGACTAGCCCTTGTTCAAGAGACCCAGTACTTC
CASSLGGLALVQETQYF
>14|TRBV20-1|.|.|TRBJ1-6
TGCAGTGCTAGAGGGGGCAGGTCTAATTCACCCCTCCACTTT
CSARGGRSNSPLHF
>15|TRBV5-5|.|.|TRBJ1-2
TGTGCCAGCAGTCAAGGGGCAGTTTCTAACTATGGCTACACCTTC
CASSQGAVSNYGYTF
>16|TRBV5-1|.|TRBD2|TRBJ2-7
TGCGCCAGCAGTTCTGTAGCGGGAGGGTCCTTCAACGAGCAGTACTTC
CASSSVAGGSFNEQYF
>13|TRBV11-1|few|.|TRBJ1-1
TGTGCCAGCAGCTTAATAGGGAGCACTGAAGCTTTCTTT
CASSLIGSTEAFF
>12|TRBV10-3|.|TRBD1|TRBJ2-3
TGTGCCACGACAGGGGCCGAAGATACGCAGTATTTT
CATTGAEDTQYF
>15|TRBV7-8|.|.|TRBJ1-3
TGTGCCAGCAGCCTTCCCTACGGCTCTGGAAACACCATATATTTT
CASSLPYGSGNTIYF
>15|TRBV7-9|.|TRBD1|TRBJ2-3
TGTGCCAGCACCATTCCGGGACAGGGGACCGATATGCAGTATTTT
CASTIPGQGTDMQYF
>15|TRBV9|.|TRBD1|TRBJ2-7
TGTGCCAGCAGCGTAGACAGGGGAACTAACTACGAGCAGTACTTC
CASSVDRGTNYEQYF
>15|TRBV11-3|.|.|TRBJ2-7
TGTGCCAGCAGATACGTGGCGGGACCTTCCTACGAGCAGTACTTC
CASRYVAGPSYEQYF
>15|TRBV7-2|.|.|TRBJ2-5
TGTGCCAGCAGCTTTGGGATTGGGGGAGGAGAGACCCAGTACTTC
CASSFGIGGGETQYF
>13|TRBV29-1|few|TRBD1|TRBJ1-2
TGCAGCGTCCACCGGGACAGTTTTTATGGCTACACCTTC
CSVHRDSFYGYTF
>22|TRBV10-3|.|TRBD2|TRBJ2-7
TGTGCCATCAGTGAGTCGAACAGCAGACCTAGCGGGACCTCGACATTTCCCTACGAGCAGTACTTC
CAISESNSRPSGTSTFPYEQYF
>16|TRBV20-1|.|TRBD2|TRBJ2-3
TGCAGTGCTAGAGATCGCCAGCGGGAGGCCACAGATACGCAGTATTTT
CSARDRQREATDTQYF
>14|TRBV12-3/TRBV12-4|.|.|TRBJ2-1
TGTGCCAGCAGTTCTATGACCTTTTACGATGAGCAGTTCTTC
CASSSMTFYDEQFF
>16|TRBV10-3|.|TRBD1|TRBJ1-1
TGTGCCATCAGGAGGGCCGGCACAGGGGACACACCCCTGGCTTTCTTT
CAIRRAGTGDTPLAFF
>14|TRBV28|few|TRBD1|TRBJ2-7
TGTGCCAGCAGTTTACAGGGGGTTAGCCACGAGCAGTACTTC
CASSLQGVSHEQYF
>14|TRBV12-3/TRBV12-4|.|.|TRBJ2-3
TGTGCCAGCAGTTTAATCGCAAGACTCAATACGCAGTATTTT
CASSLIARLNTQYF
>16|TRBV11-2|.|TRBD1|TRBJ2-1
TGTGCCAGCAGCTCAGCCCGACAGGGTCGGGTCAATGAGCAGTTCTTC
CASSSARQGRVNEQFF
>14|TRBV13|.|TRBD2|TRBJ2-1
TGTGCCAGCGTGGGACTAGCGGGTTTCAATGAGCAGTTCTTC
CASVGLAGFNEQFF
>15|TRBV6-2/TRBV6-3|few|.|TRBJ2-1
TGTGCCAGCAGTTACGAAACCTTCTCCTACAATGAGCAGTTCTTC
CASSYETFSYNEQFF